This note documents a single T cell receptor beta chain sequence. The target antigen is unknown. The data belong to a study of tumor-infiltrating lymphocytes in localized non-small cell lung cancer. Overall study findings and caveats: Different pieces of the same tissue went to different assays, confounding technical variation with intratumor heterogeneity. Tumors had more T cell infiltration than uninvolved lung, per TCRbeta sequencing and CD3 counts. TCR sequencing covered a subset of patients with enough tissue. No T-cell fraction difference was seen between IM1 and IM2 tumors.

Some clones are missing from TCRdb's copy, which holds only in-frame ones; the method was immunoSEQ multiplex PCR. The data show about 10,000 clones, around 64% seen once. The sequence was obtained from a human donor with non-small cell lung cancer. Sample: uninvolved lung tissue not adjacent to the tumor.

The CDR3 loop is CSVVTDRSYEQYF. The CDR3 region has the DNA TGCAGCGTTGTAACAGATCGCTCCTACGAGCAGTACTTC. V usage is TRBV29-1 and J usage is TRBJ2-7; no clear D gene. The germline CDR1 and CDR2 sequences are SQVTM and ANQGSEA. CDR3 length equals 13 residues. Trimming took 4 bases from V and 0 from J, leaving 10 bases between them.